These 20 T cell receptor beta chains were sequenced from one sample in a study of blood T cell repertoires in COVID-19. Profiled with immunoSEQ multiplex PCR; TCRdb holds only in-frame clones, not every one. The sample includes some 170,000 clones, roughly 84% of them seen just once. Sequenced sample: PBMCs or T cells enriched from blood (not recorded which). The receptors derive from a human donor with acute COVID-19. The donor label of this sample is uncertain.

The rearrangement links TRBV19 to TRBJ1-5; D unclear. The V end lost 6 bases, the J end lost 1 base, and 10 bases lay between the germline ends. Looked up from germline, CDR1 is LNHDA and CDR2 is SQIVND (reference sequence). The CDR3 has 14 residues. CDR3 protein: CASRVVSSNQPQHF. The DNA for the CDR3 is TGTGCCAGTAGAGTCGTTAGCAGCAATCAGCCCCAGCATTTT.

The CDR3 DNA reads as TGCAGCGCCGTACAGGGGGCCTATGGCTACACCTTC. Translated: CSAVQGAYGYTF. The chain has TRBV29-1 and TRBJ1-2, with 9 bases fitting TRBD1. Trimming removed 7 bases from V and 4 bases from J; junction bases left unmatched: 4. Germline V gene sequence: CDR1 SQVTM, CDR2 ANQGSEA. The CDR3 sequence is 12 residues long.

The chain couples TRBV19 to TRBJ1-2; possibly TRBD1 for D (5 bases). In germline, CDR1 is LNHDA, CDR2 SQIVND (reference sequence). CDR3 size: 13 residues. Trimming cost V 4 bases and J 8 bases, with 14 bases left between them. The CDR3 DNA sequence: TGTGCCAGTAGTAGGCAGGGTGTAGTCGGCTACACCTTC. Its protein is CASSRQGVVGYTF.

This clone was seen a single time. The chain carries TRBV7-9 and TRBJ1-2, with D perhaps matching TRBD1 (6 bases). V gave up 5 bases and J gave up 4 bases, with 17 bases separating them. The CDR3 loop spans 15 amino acids. Germline assignment: CDR1 SEHNR and CDR2 FQNEAQ (reference sequence). For the CDR3, the DNA is TGTGCCAGCAGCCAAATACCCCAGGGGCCCTATGGCTACACCTTC. Residues: CASSQIPQGPYGYTF.

The chain has TRBV4-1 and TRBJ2-5; TRBD2 might be the D (6 bases). The CDR3 extends over 15 amino acids. CDR1 and CDR2 (germline): MGHRA, YSYEKL. The V gene lost 4 bases and the J gene lost 5 bases, with 17 bases spanning the gap. The CDR3 bases are TGCGCCAGCAGCCGAGATACCGGGAGATCGGAGACCCAGTACTTC. Its protein is CASSRDTGRSETQYF.

The V and J genes are TRBV7-3 and TRBJ2-1; 8 bases map to TRBD2. Unmatched junction bases numbered 5, after V lost 4 bases and J lost 3 bases. CDR3 length: 15 residues. CDR1 and CDR2 from the germline V gene are SGHTA and FQGTGA. The CDR3 DNA reads as TGTGCCAGCAGCTCCCAGCGGGGGAGCTACAATGAGCAGTTCTTC. Translating gives CASSSQRGSYNEQFF.

This clone was picked up a small number of times. V is TRBV6-2 or TRBV6-3 and J is TRBJ1-6, with 7 nucleotides matching TRBD1. After removal of 4 bases from V and 6 bases from J, the junction contained 3 bases not matched to a gene. This CDR3 is 14 amino acids long. Per the germline V gene, CDR1 is MNHEY and CDR2 is SVGEGT. CDR3 DNA: TGTGCCAGCAGTTTCGGACAGGTTAATTCACCCCTCCACTTT. It encodes CASSFGQVNSPLHF.

This sequence joins TRBV13 and TRBJ1-1, with 8 bases identical to TRBD1. Germline V gene sequence: CDR1 PRHDT, CDR2 FYEKMQ (reference sequence). Unmatched junction bases numbered 7, after V lost 5 bases and J lost 2 bases. The CDR3 has 15 residues. CDR3 residues: CASSLTGEVNTEAFF. The CDR3 coding sequence is TGTGCCAGCAGCCTGACAGGGGAGGTTAACACTGAAGCTTTCTTT.

The V and J genes are TRBV7-9 and TRBJ2-5; no firm D call. The CDR3 loop spans 15 amino acids. V was cut by 5 bases and J by 1 base, with 14 bases left in between. Germline CDR1 and CDR2: SEHNR and FQNEAQ (reference sequence). The CDR3 nucleotides are TGTGCCAGCAGCCCCTCGAGGTCACTCCAAGAGACCCAGTACTTC. This codes for CASSPSRSLQETQYF.

CDR3 loop: CASSPTTGGVNNGYTF. CDR3 DNA: TGTGCCAGCAGTCCAACGACAGGGGGCGTGAATAATGGCTACACCTTC. The chain combines TRBV27 with TRBJ1-2, with 10 bases lining up with TRBD1. The CDR3 spans 16 residues. With V trimmed by 5 bases and J by 6 bases, 12 bases remained unmatched. CDR1 and CDR2 (germline): MNHEY, SMNVEV (reference sequence).

The V and J genes are TRBV7-9 and TRBJ2-1; 9 positions match TRBD2. CDR3 length equals 16 residues. V dropped 4 bases and J dropped 4; count of bases not matched to a gene: 8. Germline V gene sequence: CDR1 SEHNR, CDR2 FQNEAQ (reference sequence). The CDR3 DNA reads as TGTGCCAGCAGCTCCCCTGAGCGGGGGGTGTACAATGAGCAGTTCTTC. Encoded protein: CASSSPERGVYNEQFF.

The chain uses TRBV2 and TRBJ1-4; D possibly corresponds to TRBD1 (6 bases). V was pared by 3 bases and J by 2 bases, with 7 bases between. Germline CDR1 SNHLY, CDR2 FYNNEI. The CDR3 is 14 residues long. CDR3 in amino acids: CASSEGATNEKLFF. For the CDR3, the DNA is TGTGCCAGCAGTGAGGGGGCCACTAATGAAAAACTGTTTTTT. Complete variable domain (other parts from reference TRBV2 and TRBJ1-4): EPEVTQTPSHQVTQMGQEVILRCVPISNHLYFYWYRQILGQKVEFLVSFYNNEISEKSEIFDDQFSVERPDGSNFTLKIRSTKLEDSAMYFCASSEGATNEKLFFGSGTQLSVL.

CDR3 protein: CAWTRGWGNTIYF. DNA for the CDR3: TGTGCCTGGACCCGGGGATGGGGAAACACCATATATTTT. The rearrangement links TRBV30 to TRBJ1-3; unclear D gene. Germline V gene data show CDR1 as GTSNPN and CDR2 as SVGIG (reference sequence). The CDR3 runs 13 residues. Trimming took 4 bases from V and 4 from J, leaving 11 bases between them.

The CDR3 spells CAWSVLRGGGELFF. The CDR3 bases are TGTGCCTGGAGTGTACTAAGGGGTGGCGGGGAGCTGTTTTTT. The chain combines TRBV30 with TRBJ2-2, with D possibly being TRBD1 (5 bases). Trimming stripped 0 bases from V and 7 bases from J, with 12 bases between. CDR3 length equals 14 residues. Germline V gene data show CDR1 as GTSNPN and CDR2 as SVGIG (reference sequence).

The chain uses TRBV5-1 and TRBJ2-3; 7 bases line up with TRBD2. Unmatched junction bases numbered 11, after V lost 2 bases and J lost 5 bases. The CDR3 totals 16 residues. CDR1 and CDR2 from the germline V gene are SGHRS and YFSETQ. This CDR3 reads CASSLDERGGLDTQYF. CDR3 bases: TGCGCCAGCAGCTTAGACGAGCGGGGCGGCTTAGATACGCAGTATTTT.

The V gene is TRBV7-2, the J gene TRBJ2-3; D call uncertain. Germline CDR1 reads SGHTA; CDR2 reads FQGNSA. The CDR3 covers 12 residues. V gave up 5 bases and J gave up 6 bases, with 9 bases separating them. The CDR3 protein is CASSPSVDTQYF. The CDR3 DNA follows: TGTGCCAGCAGCCCATCAGTGGATACGCAGTATTTT.

This clone was observed once. The genes are TRBV4-2 and TRBJ2-7, with TRBD2 identical over 9 bases. The CDR3 extends over 15 amino acids. J was trimmed by 4 bases and V by 1 base; bases with no gene match: 5. CDR1 LGHNA and CDR2 YNFKEQ come from the germline V gene. CDR3 residues: CASSQVAGGIYEQYF. The CDR3, as DNA: TGTGCCAGCAGCCAAGTCGCGGGGGGGATTTACGAGCAGTACTTC.

The chain couples TRBV15 to TRBJ1-1; the D gene is possibly TRBD1 (6 bases). The CDR3 has 13 residues. Trimming cost V 8 bases and J 3 bases, with 13 bases left between them. Germline CDR1 and CDR2: LNHNV and YYDKDF (reference sequence). CDR3 nucleotide sequence: TGTGCCACCCAAAGGGGGATGTACACTGAAGCTTTCTTT. Translating it yields CATQRGMYTEAFF.

V usage is TRBV19 and J usage is TRBJ2-5; 11 bases align to TRBD1. CDR3 length: 13 amino acids. V was pared by 9 bases and J by 2 bases, with 2 bases of the junction left unmatched. Germline CDR1 and CDR2: LNHDA and SQIVND (reference sequence). The CDR3 loop reads CASGTGGQETQYF. The CDR3 nucleotides read TGTGCCAGCGGGACAGGGGGTCAAGAGACCCAGTACTTC.

V and J are TRBV7-9 and TRBJ2-7; D unresolved. V was shortened by 2 bases and J by 0 bases, with 8 bases between the two germline ends. Germline assignment: CDR1 SEHNR and CDR2 FQNEAQ (reference sequence). The CDR3 sequence is 14 residues long. The CDR3 sequence is CASSLSSYSYEQYF. CDR3 nucleotides: TGTGCCAGCAGCTTAAGCTCTTACTCCTACGAGCAGTACTTC.